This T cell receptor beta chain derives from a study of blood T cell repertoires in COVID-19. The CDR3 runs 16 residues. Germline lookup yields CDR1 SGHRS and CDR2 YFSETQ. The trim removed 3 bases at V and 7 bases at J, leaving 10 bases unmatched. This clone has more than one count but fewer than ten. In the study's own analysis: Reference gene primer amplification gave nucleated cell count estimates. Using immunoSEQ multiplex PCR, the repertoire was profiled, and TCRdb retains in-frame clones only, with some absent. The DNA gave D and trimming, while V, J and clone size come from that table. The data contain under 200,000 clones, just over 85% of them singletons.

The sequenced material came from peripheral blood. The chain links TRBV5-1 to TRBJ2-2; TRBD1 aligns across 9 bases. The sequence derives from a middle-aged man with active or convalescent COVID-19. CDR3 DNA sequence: TGCGCCAGCAGCTCACTCCTACAGGGGGCGTACGGGGAGCTGTTTTTT. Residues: CASSSLLQGAYGELFF.